This TCR beta chain came from a study of OX40 agonist ivuxolimab in advanced cancers. Study-wide context: Ivuxolimab was an agonistic, fully human IgG2 monoclonal antibody directed against OX40 (CD134), a costimulatory receptor. Intravenous ivuxolimab was administered to patients every 2 weeks at six dose levels: 0.01, 0.1, 0.3, 1.5, 3 and 10 mg/kg. Among the approximately 54 dose-escalation patients, roughly 20 had hepatocellular carcinoma, roughly 15 melanoma, 9 renal cell carcinoma and 9 head and neck cancer. A male proportion of 82.7% and a mean age of about 60 years, ranging from about 20 to 79, were recorded for the dose-escalation cohort. Patients were allowed to have had prior anti-PD-1, anti-PD-L1 or anti-CTLA-4 therapy, and around two fifths of the dose-escalation patients had been treated with checkpoint inhibitors. Three dose-escalation patients achieved partial responses, one with hepatocellular carcinoma and two with cutaneous melanoma. The point of sequencing TCRbeta in the periphery was to test whether ivuxolimab changed TCR sequence diversity and drove clonal T-cell expansion. The paper describes the monotherapy dose-escalation part (N = 52 patients) of the phase I trial of ivuxolimab. The study at large found these results: In the 0.1-3.0 mg/kg groups, partial responders were among the patients with the lowest normalized peripheral clonal expansion, particularly in CD8+ T cells. After ivuxolimab, expanded clones were on average more numerous among CD8+ T cells than among CD4+ T cells. Low levels of normalized T-cell clonal expansion were also seen in some patients who did not respond. The antigen specificity of the clonally expanded peripheral T cells was not determined. At doses from 0.1 to 3.0 mg/kg, clonal expansion was seen in both CD4+ and CD8+ blood T cells between baseline and week 6.

Patients with a history of autoimmune disease or receiving systemic immunosuppression were excluded from the trial. In every dose cohort, peripheral blood was drawn for TCR sequencing at baseline, cycle 4 day 1, and cycle 7 day 1. Samples came from an open-label, multicenter, first-in-human phase I dose-escalation trial of ivuxolimab. Adults with locally advanced or metastatic melanoma, renal cell carcinoma, hepatocellular carcinoma or head and neck squamous cell carcinoma were enrolled in the trial. Before TCR sequencing, CD4+ T cells and CD8+ T cells were sorted from peripheral blood as separate populations. In the case of this clone: The clone's antigen remains unknown. No much larger clonotype is one base removed from it; base qualities were not supplied.

The germline V gene yields SGHRS for CDR1 and YFSETQ for CDR2. Trimming takes 5 bases from V and 2 bases from J, and the germline ends sit 5 bases apart. The CDR3 starts with the cysteine, ends with the phenylalanine, and has 12 residues. This entry keeps only the CDR3 DNA: 36 bases, framed from base 1. Genomic DNA was extracted from sorted cells for sequencing of the TCRbeta CDR3 region. The immunoSEQ Assay was used for sequencing of TCRbeta CDR3 regions. The table comes from immuneACCESS by way of TCRdb, which keeps in-frame sequences with V and J called. Part of the clones is missing from these tables; in studies checked, under half for an unresolved V gene and the rest for unknown reasons. This sample gives tens of thousands of clones in total; about 90% of them show up just once. About 0.33% of the sample goes to the ten largest clones.

The TCR was taken from an adult with an advanced solid tumor such as melanoma, head and neck, liver or kidney cancer. The receptor chain draws on TRBV5-1 and TRBJ2-1, with an unclear D gene assignment. The sample here was CD4+ or CD8+ T cells sorted from blood, taken in a trial of the OX40 agonist ivuxolimab. The encoded CDR3 is CASRLTYNEQFF. The base sequence is TGCGCCAGCAGGTTAACCTACAATGAGCAGTTCTTC. Full variable domain (CDR3 extended with the reference TRBV5-1 and TRBJ2-1 proteins): KAGVTQTPRYLIKTRGQQVTLSCSPISGHRSVSWYQQTPGQGLQFLFEYFSETQRNKGNFPGRFSGRQFSNSRSEMNVSTLELGDSALYLCASRLTYNEQFFGPGTRLTVL.